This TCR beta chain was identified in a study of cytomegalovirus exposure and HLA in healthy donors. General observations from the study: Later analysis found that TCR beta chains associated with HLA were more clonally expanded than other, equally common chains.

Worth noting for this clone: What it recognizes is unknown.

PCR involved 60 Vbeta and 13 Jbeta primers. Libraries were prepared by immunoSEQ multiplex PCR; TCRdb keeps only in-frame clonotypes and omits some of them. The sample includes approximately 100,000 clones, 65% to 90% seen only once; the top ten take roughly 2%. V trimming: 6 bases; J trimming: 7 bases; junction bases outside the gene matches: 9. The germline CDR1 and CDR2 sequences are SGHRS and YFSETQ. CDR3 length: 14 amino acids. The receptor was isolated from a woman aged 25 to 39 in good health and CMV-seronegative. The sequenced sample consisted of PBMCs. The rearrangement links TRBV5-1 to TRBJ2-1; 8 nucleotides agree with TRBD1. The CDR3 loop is CASTATGVGNEQFF. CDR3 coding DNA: TGCGCCAGCACCGCGACAGGGGTGGGAAATGAGCAGTTCTTC.